What follows are 20 T cell receptor beta chains derived from one specimen sequenced in a study of T cells in Graves' hyperthyroidism and ophthalmopathy. Amplification of TCR beta CDR3 regions used RNA as the template. The HTBI primer set served for first-round RT-PCR of the TCR CDR3. Each CDR3 protein gets one entry after TCRdb re-called the multiplex PCR reads with MiXCR. The sample consists of 500,000 to 600,000 distinct CDR3 sequences, 20% of them appearing once. Input material: blood. These receptors originate from a man in his forties with Graves' ophthalmopathy.

This clonotype has a count of ten or more. This sequence joins TRBV28 and TRBJ2-7, with D possibly being TRBD1 or TRBD2 (6 bases each). This CDR3 has 12 amino acids. Germline assignment: CDR1 MDHEN and CDR2 SYDVKM. Trimming took off 2 bases at V and 9 bases at J, with 11 bases between the two ends. The CDR3 reads CASSLGGRGQYF. CDR3 DNA: TGTGCCAGCAGTTTAGGGGGGCGGGGGCAGTACTTC. Filled out from reference TRBV28 and TRBJ2-7, the complete variable domain reads DVKVTQSSRYLVKRTGEKVFLECVQDMDHENMFWYRQDPGLGLRLIYFSYDVKMKEKGDIPEGYSVSREKKERFSLILESASTNQTSMYLCASSLGGRGQYFGPGTRLTVT.

J is TRBJ2-2 and V is TRBV5-1; 8 bases match TRBD2. V shed 0 bases, J shed 3 bases, and the junction held 13 bases outside the gene matches. This CDR3 spans 19 amino acids. CDR1 and CDR2 from the germline V gene are SGHRS and YFSETQ. In nucleotides, the CDR3 is TGCGCCAGCAGCTTGGAATCCCAAATTAGCGGGACCTACACCGGGGAGCTGTTTTTT. It encodes CASSLESQISGTYTGELFF.

In DNA form, the CDR3 reads TGTGCCAGCTCACCCCCCCGACAACCTGCCTATGGCTACACCTTC. It is translated as CASSPPRQPAYGYTF. V and J are TRBV18 and TRBJ1-2; no clear D gene. Trimming shortened V by 3 bases and J by 4 bases, and 15 bases separated the two germline ends. CDR3 length: 15 residues. From germline, CDR1 is KGHSH and CDR2 LQKENI.

This clonotype was recorded many times. The chain employs TRBV18 and TRBJ2-7, with D possibly being TRBD1 or TRBD2 (6 bases each). This CDR3 spans 17 amino acids. Between the trimmed V and J ends, which lost 4 bases and 5 bases, there was a span of 24 bases. Germline-derived CDR1 and CDR2 are KGHSH and LQKENI. CDR3 in DNA: TGTGCCAGCTCACAAACCCCCCCCGGCGGGACATGGCACGAGCAGTACTTC. Its translation: CASSQTPPGGTWHEQYF.

This sequence joins TRBV5-1 and TRBJ2-2; no reliable D call. Between the trimmed V and J ends, which lost 3 bases and 4 bases, there was a span of 13 bases. CDR3 length: 15 residues. The germline V gene has CDR1 SGHRS and CDR2 YFSETQ. CDR3 coding DNA: TGCGCCAGCAGCTCCGACCCAATTACCACCGGGGAGCTGTTTTTT. Its translation is CASSSDPITTGELFF.

This clonotype was detected only a few times. The germline gene is not matched at one end of the junction; a read error may be the cause. V is TRBV5-1 and J is TRBJ2-5; D may correspond to TRBD1 or TRBD2 (6 bases each). The CDR3 sequence is 16 residues long. Germline CDR1 and CDR2: SGHRS and YFSETQ. CDR3 residues: CASSSPRRGLQETQYF. CDR3 in DNA: TGTGCCAGCAGCTCACCGAGGAGGGGGTTACAAGAGACCCAGTACTTC.

To note about this clonotype: Possible read error: a much larger clone is one base away. The chain links TRBV20-1 to TRBJ2-1; D is undetermined. The CDR3 has 15 residues. Germline-derived CDR1 and CDR2 are DFQATT and SNEGSKA (reference sequence). CDR3 loop: CGAARRSSWGGEQFF. The CDR3 DNA sequence: TGCGGTGCTGCCCGACGGTCAAGCTGGGGTGGTGAGCAGTTCTTC.

Of note for this clonotype: A much larger clone is a single base away; this may be a read error. J is TRBJ2-1 and V is TRBV11-3, with D unresolved. The CDR3 is 14 residues long. From germline, CDR1 is SGHNT and CDR2 YENEEA. CDR3: CASSLGGYYSEQFF. CDR3 DNA sequence: TGTGCCAGCAGCTTAGGTGGATACTACAGTGAGCAGTTCTTC.

This clonotype has a handful of counts. This chain uses TRBV2 with TRBJ1-4; 8 bases fit TRBD1. Trimming at V came to 4 bases and at J to 2 bases, leaving 3 bases not matched to a gene. The CDR3 has 15 residues. Germline CDR1 reads SNHLY; CDR2 reads FYNNEI. Written as DNA, the CDR3 is TGTGCCAGCAGTGCCCAGGGGGCGACTAATGAAAAACTGTTTTTT. Protein product: CASSAQGATNEKLFF.

As to this clonotype: A read error is possible here, since a much larger clone lies one base away. The gene calls are TRBV7-2 and TRBJ1-1; weak D call: TRBD1 (6 bases). The CDR3 extends over 15 amino acids. Germline values: CDR1 SGHTA, CDR2 FQGNSA. Trimming pared 2 bases from V and 1 base from J, leaving 11 bases between. The CDR3 nucleotides are TGTGCCAGCAGCTTATTCCGGGGACAGAACACTGAAGCTTTCTTT. It translates to CASSLFRGQNTEAFF.

The J gene is TRBJ2-1, the V gene TRBV11-2; 16 bases line up with TRBD2. Germline trimming cut 8 bases from V and 5 bases from J; bases unmatched to any gene: 18. The CDR3 is 20 amino acids. Germline values: CDR1 SGHAT, CDR2 FQNNGV. The CDR3 coding sequence is TGTGCCAGCGGATACCCCCCTACCGGGACTAGCGGGAGGGTAAACAATGAGCAGTTCTTC. This encodes CASGYPPTGTSGRVNNEQFF.

The DNA for the CDR3 is TGTGCCAGTAGTATGATGTGGGGGGGCTCCGGGCAGCCCCAGCATTTT. This codes for CASSMMWGGSGQPQHF. V gene TRBV19 combines with J gene TRBJ1-5; tentatively, D is TRBD1 (6 bases). From germline, CDR1 is LNHDA and CDR2 SQIVND (reference sequence). V lost 3 bases, J lost 7 bases, and 19 bases lay in between. The CDR3 loop spans 16 amino acids.

The rearrangement uses TRBV5-6 and TRBJ1-5, with a possible D match to TRBD1 (6 bases). With 1 base removed from V and 1 base from J, the gap between germline ends came to 12 bases. The CDR3 loop spans 16 amino acids. Germline assignment: CDR1 SGHDT and CDR2 YYEEEE. The CDR3 DNA reads TGTGCCAGCAGCTTGTGGTTGGGGGCAAGCAATCAGCCCCAGCATTTT. Its protein is CASSLWLGASNQPQHF.

This chain joins TRBV7-9 and TRBJ1-2; D is uncertain. There are 15 residues in the CDR3. Germline V gene sequence: CDR1 SEHNR, CDR2 FQNEAQ (reference sequence). V was cut by 1 base and J by 2 bases, with 11 bases left in between. Written as DNA, the CDR3 is TGTGCCAGCAGCTTAGACGCCGGCCTGAACTATGGCTACACCTTC. This codes for CASSLDAGLNYGYTF.

V and J are TRBV5-6 and TRBJ1-1; perhaps TRBD1 as D (5 bases). CDR1 SGHDT and CDR2 YYEEEE come from the germline V gene. Deletions cut 4 bases from V and 5 bases from J, with 18 bases between. CDR3 length equals 15 residues. The CDR3 DNA is TGTGCCAGCAGCCCTGTGGGGGGGTTGTGGACTGAAGCTTTCTTT. This translates into CASSPVGGLWTEAFF.

The chain employs TRBV6-2 or TRBV6-3 and TRBJ2-4; D may be TRBD1 (5 bases). Trimming shortened V by 6 bases and J by 0 bases, and 18 bases separated the two germline ends. The CDR3 is made up of 17 amino acids. Germline CDR1 reads MNHEY; CDR2 reads SVGEGT. The DNA for the CDR3 is TGTGCCAGCAGGGGAACGCCAGGGAATATAGCCAAAAACATTCAGTACTTC. Translated: CASRGTPGNIAKNIQYF.

The CDR3 region has the DNA TGCGCCAGCAGCTTGCATGTCACAATGGGAGCTAATGAAAAACTGTTTTTT. Protein sequence: CASSLHVTMGANEKLFF. The rearrangement joins TRBV5-1 to TRBJ1-4, with D uncertain. Germline assignment: CDR1 SGHRS and CDR2 YFSETQ. The V end lost 1 base, the J end lost 3 bases, and 16 bases lay between the germline ends. The CDR3 has 17 amino acids.

This clonotype was observed at least ten times. The rearrangement uses TRBV12-3 or TRBV12-4 and TRBJ2-1, with 12 bases aligning to TRBD2. The CDR3 consists of 15 residues. The V segment lost 7 bases and the J segment 6 bases; nucleotides outside the gene matches: 7. CDR3 amino acids: CASNLAGGPPNEQFF. CDR3 coding DNA: TGTGCCAGCAATCTAGCGGGGGGGCCGCCCAATGAGCAGTTCTTC.

The chain couples TRBV28 to TRBJ1-1, with D possibly matching TRBD1 (6 bases). V was trimmed by 1 base and J by 4 bases, leaving 10 bases between them. CDR1 is MDHEN, CDR2 SYDVKM, per germline. The CDR3 is made up of 14 amino acids. CDR3 DNA sequence: TGTGCCAGCAGTTTATCCGGACAGCTCACTGAAGCTTTCTTT. Translated, it gives CASSLSGQLTEAFF.

This clonotype was detected ten times or more. The CDR3 loop is CASSLKGGTDTQYF. CDR3 sequence (DNA): TGCGCCAGCAGCTTAAAGGGCGGCACAGATACGCAGTATTTT. The genes are TRBV5-1 and TRBJ2-3; no reliable D call. V was shortened by 2 bases and J by 1 base, with 8 bases between the two germline ends. The CDR3 is 14 amino acids. Germline values: CDR1 SGHRS, CDR2 YFSETQ.